This is a list of T cell receptor beta chains from one sample in a study of T cells in localized non-small cell lung cancer. Assay used: immunoSEQ multiplex PCR; TCRdb lists only in-frame clones, some missing. This table has approximately 15,000 clones, 75% to 90% appearing once. The specimen comprised peripheral blood, sampled before any cancer treatment. The receptors were sampled from a woman aged 35-75 years with stage I lung adenocarcinoma. Each CDR3 is given with its conserved first and last residue. The order of the fields is V gene, D gene, clone size, J gene, CDR3 protein, CDR3 DNA. The D gene is left open where the match is weak. Clone size is given for some rows only: seen once, a few or many times, or a class if the clone is expanded.

>TRBV18|TRBD1|-|TRBJ2-2
CASSEGQANTGELFF
TGTGCCAGCTCGGAGGGACAGGCAAACACCGGGGAGCTGTTTTTT
>TRBV9|-|-|TRBJ2-7
CASSVGRGATYEQYF
TGTGCCAGCAGCGTAGGGAGGGGGGCGACCTACGAGCAGTACTTC
>TRBV23-1|TRBD2|-|TRBJ2-5
CASSQSRRKRGGRKTQYF
TGCGCCAGCAGTCAATCGAGGAGGAAGCGGGGGGGCCGGAAGACCCAGTACTTC
>TRBV29-1|-|-|TRBJ1-5
CSVVGGLKPQHF
TGCAGCGTTGTTGGGGGGTTGAAGCCCCAGCATTTT
>TRBV7-7|-|few|TRBJ2-5
CASSPSGLGETQYF
TGTGCTAGCAGCCCCTCCGGACTCGGAGAGACCCAGTACTTC
>TRBV2|-|-|TRBJ2-3
CASRRLVAAQYF
TGTGCCAGCAGACGACTAGTCGCAGCGCAGTATTTT
>TRBV4-1|TRBD1|-|TRBJ1-2
CASSPWTGLNYGYTF
TGCGCCAGCAGCCCATGGACAGGGCTTAACTATGGCTACACCTTC
>TRBV2|-|-|TRBJ2-7
CASSERLTGTEQYF
TGTGCCAGCAGTGAAAGATTGACAGGAACTGAGCAGTACTTC
>TRBV7-2|-|-|TRBJ1-2
CASSLIAGGYTF
TGTGCCAGCAGCTTGATTGCCGGGGGCTACACCTTC
>TRBV7-2|-|-|TRBJ1-2
CASSLTLGYCTF
TGTGCCAGCAGCTTAACTCTGGGGTACTGCACCTTC
>TRBV19|-|-|TRBJ2-7
CASSIRQVGEQYF
TGTGCCAGTAGTATAAGGCAGGTCGGCGAGCAGTACTTC
>TRBV28|-|-|TRBJ1-1
CASSLISNEAFF
TGTGCCAGCAGTTTAATTTCGAATGAAGCTTTCTTT
>TRBV6-1|-|-|TRBJ2-1
CASNLQDNYNEQFF
TGTGCCAGCAACCTACAGGATAACTACAATGAGCAGTTCTTC
>TRBV7-2|-|-|TRBJ1-5
CASSLQTGVFNQPQHF
TGTGCCAGCAGCTTACAGACAGGAGTCTTTAATCAGCCCCAGCATTTT
>TRBV4-3|TRBD2|-|TRBJ2-1
CASSQDPSGGTLSSYNEQFF
TGCGCCAGCAGCCAAGATCCTAGCGGGGGGACACTAAGCTCCTACAATGAGCAGTTCTTC
>TRBV13|-|-|TRBJ1-4
CASSSRQGGDTWGNEKLFF
TGTGCCAGCAGCTCCAGACAAGGGGGGGATACCTGGGGAAATGAAAAACTGTTTTTT
>TRBV28|-|-|TRBJ2-5
CASSLGRGEETQYF
TGTGCCAGCAGTTTAGGCAGGGGTGAAGAGACCCAGTACTTC
>TRBV6-4|-|-|TRBJ1-1
CASRRGQNTEAFF
TGTGCCAGCAGAAGGGGACAGAACACTGAAGCTTTCTTT
>TRBV7-3|-|-|TRBJ1-6
CASSLQGLYSPLHF
TGTGCCAGCAGCTTACAGGGACTTTATTCACCCCTCCACTTT
>TRBV19|TRBD1|few|TRBJ1-2
CASRAPTGIPGGYTF
TGTGCCAGTAGGGCTCCGACAGGGATCCCTGGGGGCTACACCTTC
>TRBV7-9|TRBD2|-|TRBJ2-7
CASSGPGTSGGNDYEQYF
TGTGCCAGCAGTGGACCCGGGACTAGCGGGGGGAATGACTACGAGCAGTACTTC
>TRBV30|TRBD1|-|TRBJ1-4
CAWSVSGTASEKLFF
TGTGCCTGGAGTGTAAGCGGGACAGCGTCTGAAAAACTGTTTTTT
>TRBV10-2|-|-|TRBJ1-1
CASSESRFEAFF
TGCGCCAGCAGTGAGTCGAGATTTGAAGCTTTCTTT
>TRBV9|-|few|TRBJ1-3
CASSVGTLGNTIYF
TGTGCCAGCAGCGTAGGGACACTTGGAAACACCATATATTTT
>TRBV9|-|-|TRBJ2-2
CASSFLPNTGELFF
TGTGCCAGCAGCTTCCTCCCGAACACCGGGGAGCTGTTTTTT
>TRBV5-1|-|-|TRBJ1-3
CASSLDALSGNTIYF
TGCGCCAGCAGCTTGGATGCCCTCTCTGGAAACACCATATATTTT
>TRBV20-1|-|-|TRBJ1-1
CSARGPPEAFF
TGCAGTGCTAGAGGGCCCCCTGAAGCTTTCTTT
>TRBV10-2|TRBD2|-|TRBJ2-3
CASSERAGGTDTQYF
TGCGCCAGCAGTGAGCGAGCGGGGGGCACAGATACGCAGTATTTT
>TRBV7-2|TRBD1|-|TRBJ2-2
CASSYGQGRELFF
TGTGCCAGCAGCTACGGACAGGGGAGGGAGCTGTTTTTT
>TRBV18|-|once|TRBJ1-1
CASSLTRVPPEAFF
TGTGCCAGCTCACTTACCCGGGTCCCCCCGGAAGCTTTCTTT
>TRBV5-6|-|-|TRBJ2-6
CASSFLTTGRLSGANVLTF
TGTGCCAGCAGCTTCCTAACGACAGGGAGGCTCTCTGGGGCCAACGTCCTGACTTTC
>TRBV4-3|TRBD1|-|TRBJ2-7
CASSQRTGDEQYF
TGCGCCAGCAGCCAACGAACAGGGGACGAGCAGTACTTC
>TRBV19|TRBD1|-|TRBJ1-4
CASSPRQGVLWEKLFF
TGTGCCAGTAGTCCGCGTCAGGGGGTGCTATGGGAAAAACTGTTTTTT
>TRBV29-1|-|-|TRBJ2-6
CSVQQRAGGASGANVLTF
TGCAGCGTCCAACAGCGGGCTGGGGGCGCATCTGGGGCCAACGTCCTGACTTTC
>TRBV7-2|TRBD1|-|TRBJ1-4
CASSEGQGRALGEKLFF
TGTGCCAGCAGCGAGGGACAGGGAAGGGCTCTGGGTGAAAAACTGTTTTTT
>TRBV5-4|TRBD1|-|TRBJ2-5
CASSKLRQGAETQYF
TGTGCCAGCAGCAAACTTCGACAGGGCGCAGAGACCCAGTACTTC
>TRBV7-8|TRBD1|-|TRBJ1-5
CASSFDRVNQPQHF
TGTGCCAGCAGCTTTGACAGGGTAAATCAGCCCCAGCATTTT
>TRBV5-1|-|-|TRBJ2-1
CASSLVPGVYNEQFF
TGCGCCAGCAGCTTGGTTCCTGGAGTGTACAATGAGCAGTTCTTC
>TRBV30|-|-|TRBJ1-1
CAWSGRFEAFF
TGTGCCTGGAGCGGACGGTTTGAAGCTTTCTTT
>TRBV6-5|-|-|TRBJ1-2
CASKGNGYTF
TGTGCCAGCAAAGGGAATGGCTACACCTTC
>TRBV7-3|-|few|TRBJ2-1
CASSSNGGNEQFF
TGTGCCAGCAGCTCGAACGGGGGTAATGAGCAGTTCTTC
>TRBV10-3|-|few|TRBJ1-1
CAIRVGTEAFF
TGTGCCATCCGGGTGGGCACTGAAGCTTTCTTT
>TRBV19|-|-|TRBJ2-1
CASSTGNRISYNEQFF
TGTGCCAGTAGTACAGGAAACAGGATATCCTACAATGAGCAGTTCTTC
>TRBV4-1|TRBD2|-|TRBJ2-5
CASSPPGLQAETQYF
TGCGCCAGCAGCCCTCCGGGACTACAAGCAGAGACCCAGTACTTC